The 32 T cell receptor beta chains below all came from one sample that was sequenced in a study of blood T cell repertoires in COVID-19. Clones were sequenced by immunoSEQ multiplex PCR, and TCRdb holds only the in-frame ones, with some missing. The sample consists of 200,000 or so clones, 75% to 85% of them appearing once. The sample consisted of peripheral blood. These receptors all come from a human donor in a cohort sampled during active COVID-19.

This clone was counted between two and nine times. This sample includes further DNA sequences coding for the same CDR3. This chain uses TRBV30 with TRBJ1-6, with TRBD1 identical over 10 bases. CDR1 is GTSNPN and CDR2 is SVGIG in the germline V gene (reference sequence). The CDR3 has 13 residues. V lost 3 bases and J lost 8; bases outside the gene matches: 1. The CDR3 loop reads CAWRGQGYSPLHF. CDR3 DNA sequence: TGTGCCTGGAGGGGACAGGGGTATTCACCCCTCCACTTT.

This chain connects TRBV7-2 to TRBJ2-7; 9 positions agree with TRBD2. This CDR3 region has 15 residues. After removal of 3 bases from V and 3 bases from J, the junction contained 6 bases not matched to a gene. Per the germline V gene, CDR1 is SGHTA and CDR2 is FQGNSA. The CDR3 loop is CASSLPAGGRYEQYF. CDR3 nucleotide sequence: TGTGCCAGCAGCTTGCCAGCGGGAGGCCGCTACGAGCAGTACTTC.

The V call is TRBV5-1, the J call TRBJ2-5; TRBD1 agrees at 7 bases. The CDR3 sequence is 15 residues long. Germline CDR1 and CDR2: SGHRS and YFSETQ. V shed 2 bases, J shed 2 bases, and the junction held 6 bases outside the gene matches. The CDR3 DNA follows: TGCGCCAGCAGCTTCATACAGGGGTTACAAGAGACCCAGTACTTC. It encodes CASSFIQGLQETQYF. Based on the CDR3 plus reference TRBV5-1 and TRBJ2-5, the full variable domain is KAGVTQTPRYLIKTRGQQVTLSCSPISGHRSVSWYQQTPGQGLQFLFEYFSETQRNKGNFPGRFSGRQFSNSRSEMNVSTLELGDSALYLCASSFIQGLQETQYFGPGTRLLVL.

The rearrangement joins TRBV5-1 to TRBJ1-4; D is perhaps TRBD1 (5 bases). The CDR3 contains 16 residues. V lost 0 bases, J lost 4 bases, and 13 bases lay in between. Germline CDR1 SGHRS, CDR2 YFSETQ. This chain's CDR3 is CASSLVGGDFNEKLFF. CDR3 bases: TGCGCCAGCAGCTTGGTCGGAGGGGATTTTAATGAAAAACTGTTTTTT. The entire variable domain, with the rest obtained from reference TRBV5-1 and TRBJ1-4, is as follows: KAGVTQTPRYLIKTRGQQVTLSCSPISGHRSVSWYQQTPGQGLQFLFEYFSETQRNKGNFPGRFSGRQFSNSRSEMNVSTLELGDSALYLCASSLVGGDFNEKLFFGSGTQLSVL.

The chain combines TRBV28 with TRBJ2-3; no clear D. This CDR3 has 12 residues. The V end lost 6 bases, the J end lost 1 base, and 5 bases lay between the germline ends. The germline V gene encodes CDR1 MDHEN and CDR2 SYDVKM. The CDR3 DNA is TGTGCCAGCAGACAACGCACAGATACGCAGTATTTT. It yields the protein CASRQRTDTQYF.

The chain carries TRBV19 and TRBJ2-1; 13 bases fit TRBD2. J was trimmed by 2 bases and V by 3 bases; bases with no gene match: 1. The germline gives CDR1 LNHDA, CDR2 SQIVND (reference sequence). The CDR3 spans 16 residues. CDR3 coding DNA: TGTGCCAGTAGTATGGGGACTAGCGGGACCTACAATGAGCAGTTCTTC. Protein product: CASSMGTSGTYNEQFF.

As DNA, the CDR3 is TGTGCCATCACGGGACAATATAATTCACCCCTCCACTTT. This gives the protein CAITGQYNSPLHF. The V and J genes are TRBV10-3 and TRBJ1-6; a weak D match, TRBD1 (6 bases). V lost 7 bases and J 4 bases, leaving 8 bases between the germline ends. Germline V CDR1 and CDR2: ENHRY, SYGVKD. The CDR3 length is 13 residues.

CDR3 in DNA: TGTGCCAGCAGCACTTCAGGGCGCATTCCTGGCTACACCTTC. This gives the protein CASSTSGRIPGYTF. The chain recombines TRBV6-5 with TRBJ1-2, with a weak D call TRBD1 (5 bases). V was cut by 6 bases and J by 7 bases, with 18 bases left in between. Germline loops: CDR1 MNHEY, CDR2 SVGAGI. The CDR3 is 14 amino acids.

The CDR3 reads CASREFSYEQYF. In nucleotides, the CDR3 is TGTGCCAGCAGGGAGTTCTCCTACGAGCAGTACTTC. This chain joins TRBV2 and TRBJ2-7; D is unclear. V was trimmed by 6 bases and J by 0 bases, leaving 6 bases between them. Germline CDR1 reads SNHLY; CDR2 reads FYNNEI. The CDR3 spans 12 residues.

The chain recombines TRBV27 with TRBJ2-2; 14 bases agree with TRBD2. This CDR3 has 17 residues. Germline-derived CDR1 and CDR2 are MNHEY and SMNVEV (reference sequence). V dropped 8 bases and J dropped 5; count of bases not matched to a gene: 10. This chain's CDR3 is CASSRTSGRKDTGELFF. The CDR3 DNA reads TGTGCCAGCTCAAGGACTAGCGGGAGGAAGGATACCGGGGAGCTGTTTTTT.

V usage is TRBV6-5 and J usage is TRBJ1-6; 9 bases are a match to TRBD1. The CDR3 contains 15 residues. V was clipped by 5 bases and J by 3 bases; unmatched bases: 2. Germline V gene lookup returns CDR1 MNHEY and CDR2 SVGAGI. CDR3 region: CASSKGQGYNSPLHF. In DNA, the CDR3 is TGTGCCAGCAGTAAGGGACAGGGCTATAATTCACCCCTCCACTTT.

This chain uses TRBV5-1 with TRBJ2-5, with D possibly TRBD2 on 5 matching bases. The CDR3 totals 12 residues. V was cut by 4 bases and J by 4 bases, with 8 bases left in between. Germline CDR1 and CDR2: SGHRS and YFSETQ. The CDR3: CASSLSAETQYF. The CDR3 DNA follows: TGCGCCAGCAGCCTTAGCGCAGAGACCCAGTACTTC.

This rearrangement joins TRBV6-5 to TRBJ2-6, with unresolved D. The germline V gene encodes CDR1 MNHEY and CDR2 SVGAGI. Trimming took off 7 bases at V and 2 bases at J, with 6 bases between the two ends. This CDR3 has 13 residues. The CDR3 protein is CASTRPGANVLTF. The DNA of the CDR3 is TGTGCCAGCACTAGGCCTGGGGCCAACGTCCTGACTTTC.

The rearrangement uses TRBV25-1 and TRBJ2-7; TRBD1 agrees at 9 bases. V gave up 5 bases and J gave up 4 bases; unmatched junction bases: 9. The CDR3 has 15 amino acids. The germline V gene has CDR1 MGHDK and CDR2 SYGVNS. The CDR3 bases are TGTGCCAGCAGTCCCAGGACAGGGGTAGGGTACGAGCAGTACTTC. This encodes CASSPRTGVGYEQYF.

The gene calls are TRBV5-1 and TRBJ2-1; D not resolved. The V gene's germline CDR1 is SGHRS and CDR2 YFSETQ. The CDR3 runs 15 residues. Trimming left V 0 bases short and J 6 bases short, with 13 bases between. The CDR3 DNA sequence: TGCGCCAGCAGCTTGGCCTTAAGCTGGTTCAATGAGCAGTTCTTC. Amino acids: CASSLALSWFNEQFF.

This chain connects TRBV7-2 to TRBJ2-4; 8 nucleotides align to TRBD2. Germline V gives CDR1 SGHTA, CDR2 FQGNSA. Trimming cost V 1 base and J 7 bases; bases outside gene matches: 6. The CDR3 is 15 residues long. The CDR3 here is CASSLGYSGNNIQYF. In DNA form, the CDR3 reads TGTGCCAGCAGCTTAGGGTATAGCGGGAATAACATTCAGTACTTC. The whole variable domain, remainder taken from reference TRBV7-2 and TRBJ2-4, is GAGVSQSPSNKVTEKGKDVELRCDPISGHTALYWYRQSLGQGLEFLIYFQGNSAPDKSGLPSDRFSAERTGGSVSTLTIQRTQQEDSAVYLCASSLGYSGNNIQYFGAGTRLSVL.

J is TRBJ2-1 and V is TRBV4-2, with 16 bases lining up with TRBD2. Germline V gene lookup returns CDR1 LGHNA and CDR2 YNFKEQ. The J segment lost 9 bases and the V segment lost 3 bases, leaving 8 bases of the junction unmatched. The length of the CDR3 is 17 residues. CDR3 bases: TGTGCCAGCAGCCACCCCGGGACTAGCGGGAGGGTAGGTGAGCAGTTCTTC. It is translated as CASSHPGTSGRVGEQFF.

The chain recombines TRBV5-1 with TRBJ2-7, with D maybe TRBD2 (5 bases). Trimming removed 3 bases from V and 12 bases from J, with 16 bases in between. The length of the CDR3 is 12 residues. Germline CDR1 reads SGHRS; CDR2 reads YFSETQ. CDR3 region: CASSSGDSLPYF. Here the CDR3 DNA reads TGCGCCAGCAGCTCCGGGGATAGTCTACCGTACTTC.

The genes are TRBV2 and TRBJ2-1; the match to TRBD2 covers 7 bases. The CDR3 is made up of 14 amino acids. Germline CDR1 and CDR2: SNHLY and FYNNEI. Trimming removed 7 bases from V and 2 bases from J; junction bases left unmatched: 5. The CDR3 region has the DNA TGTGCCAGCATGCTAGCGGCGACCTACAATGAGCAGTTCTTC. It translates to CASMLAATYNEQFF. Based on the CDR3 plus reference TRBV2 and TRBJ2-1, the full variable domain is EPEVTQTPSHQVTQMGQEVILRCVPISNHLYFYWYRQILGQKVEFLVSFYNNEISEKSEIFDDQFSVERPDGSNFTLKIRSTKLEDSAMYFCASMLAATYNEQFFGPGTRLTVL.

The rearrangement links TRBV7-9 to TRBJ1-4; D not certain. Germline CDR1 and CDR2: SEHNR and FQNEAQ (reference sequence). Trimming removed 5 bases at V and 7 bases at J, with 11 bases between. This CDR3 spans 13 amino acids. The CDR3 bases are TGTGCCAGCAGCCGACCGGAGGGTGAAAAACTGTTTTTT. Translating it yields CASSRPEGEKLFF. Based on the CDR3 plus reference TRBV7-9 and TRBJ1-4, the full variable domain is DTGVSQNPRHKITKRGQNVTFRCDPISEHNRLYWYRQTLGQGPEFLTYFQNEAQLEKSRLLSDRFSAERPKGSFSTLEIQRTEQGDSAMYLCASSRPEGEKLFFGSGTQLSVL.

The gene calls are TRBV4-1 and TRBJ2-1, with 8 bases aligning to TRBD2. The CDR3 runs to 16 residues. Trimming removed 3 bases from V and 7 bases from J; junction bases left unmatched: 11. Germline CDR1 and CDR2: MGHRA and YSYEKL. The CDR3 region is CASSHPLTGGPNEQFF. The CDR3 nucleotides read TGCGCCAGCAGCCACCCCTTGACGGGAGGGCCGAATGAGCAGTTCTTC.

The V call is TRBV3-1 (or the pseudogene TRBV3-2), the J call TRBJ1-2; 8 positions agree with TRBD1. The V segment lost 1 base and the J segment 8 bases; nucleotides outside the gene matches: 3. From germline, CDR1 is LGHDT and CDR2 YNNKEL (reference sequence). The CDR3 runs to 13 residues. The CDR3 DNA sequence: TGTGCCAGCAGCCAAGGACAGGGGCACGGCTACACCTTC. Amino acids: CASSQGQGHGYTF.

The chain combines TRBV5-1 with TRBJ2-2; 9 nucleotides agree with TRBD1. V trimming: 3 bases; J trimming: 1 base; junction bases outside the gene matches: 7. In germline, CDR1 is SGHRS, CDR2 YFSETQ. The length of the CDR3 is 17 residues. The CDR3, as DNA: TGCGCCAGCAGCTGGGGACAGGGACTAATGAACACCGGGGAGCTGTTTTTT. Protein product: CASSWGQGLMNTGELFF.

The V call is TRBV6-1, the J call TRBJ1-3; D perhaps matches TRBD1 (6 bases). Germline-derived CDR1 and CDR2 are MNHNS and SASEGT. This CDR3 contains 15 residues. V dropped 3 bases and J dropped 4 bases, with 13 bases sitting between them. The CDR3: CASSELGAGGNTIYF. The CDR3 DNA is TGTGCCAGCAGTGAGCTGGGGGCTGGGGGAAACACCATATATTTT.

The genes are TRBV28 and TRBJ2-7; no definite D call. From germline, CDR1 is MDHEN and CDR2 SYDVKM. CDR3 size: 12 residues. Trimming pared 5 bases from V and 2 bases from J, leaving 7 bases between. CDR3 nucleotide sequence: TGTGCCAGCAGTAGCGTTCCCTACGAGCAGTACTTC. Its protein product is CASSSVPYEQYF.

This clone was observed once. The sample has other DNA sequences that encode this CDR3 too. V gene TRBV5-1 combines with J gene TRBJ2-5, with a tentative D call TRBD1 (6 bases). V was trimmed by 0 bases and J by 5 bases, leaving 8 bases between them. Germline CDR1 SGHRS, CDR2 YFSETQ. The CDR3 extends over 13 amino acids. The CDR3 here is CASSLGGRETQYF. The CDR3 DNA reads TGCGCCAGCAGCTTGGGGGGGCGGGAGACCCAGTACTTC.

The rearrangement joins TRBV3-1 (or the pseudogene TRBV3-2) to TRBJ1-2; perhaps TRBD1 as D (5 bases). Germline CDR1 LGHDT, CDR2 YNNKEL (reference sequence). V lost 4 bases to trimming and J lost 2 bases, with 11 bases between them. The CDR3 has 14 amino acids. The DNA of the CDR3 is TGTGCCAGCAGCCGACCCCCAGGGAACTATGGCTACACCTTC. Protein product: CASSRPPGNYGYTF.

The chain has TRBV6-5 and TRBJ2-1; D is perhaps TRBD2 (6 bases). V was clipped by 7 bases and J by 9 bases, with 19 bases between them. The CDR3 covers 14 residues. CDR1 is MNHEY and CDR2 is SVGAGI in the germline V gene. CDR3 amino acids: CASTPLEGVGEQFF. DNA of the CDR3: TGTGCCAGCACCCCCCTGGAGGGTGTCGGTGAGCAGTTCTTC.

The chain is built from TRBV11-3 and TRBJ2-7, with TRBD1 matching over 9 bases. This CDR3 region has 14 residues. V gave up 5 bases and J gave up 5 bases; unmatched junction bases: 7. The V gene's germline CDR1 is SGHNT and CDR2 YENEEA. DNA for the CDR3: TGTGCCAGCAGCCCAGGGGGGACAGGGAACGAGCAGTACTTC. Translation: CASSPGGTGNEQYF.

This clone was recorded only once. V is TRBV30 and J is TRBJ2-7, with 7 bases that match TRBD1. Unmatched junction bases numbered 7, after V lost 8 bases and J lost 0 bases. Germline V CDR1 and CDR2: GTSNPN, SVGIG (reference sequence). The length of the CDR3 is 13 residues. The CDR3, as DNA: TGTGCCAGAACAGGGGAGACCTCCTACGAGCAGTACTTC. This codes for CARTGETSYEQYF.

CDR3 nucleotides: TGTGCCAGCATTCGACAGGGTATGAACGAGCAGTACTTC. It translates to CASIRQGMNEQYF. The rearrangement links TRBV7-9 to TRBJ2-7, with 7 bases identical to TRBD1. There are 13 residues in the CDR3. Germline CDR1 reads SEHNR; CDR2 reads FQNEAQ (reference sequence). The V gene end was trimmed by 7 bases and the J gene end by 5 bases; junction bases not matched to a gene: 8.

The rearrangement links TRBV27 to TRBJ2-7, with 11 bases lining up with TRBD2. The CDR3 covers 15 residues. V trimming: 2 bases; J trimming: 6 bases; junction bases outside the gene matches: 6. Germline CDR1 and CDR2: MNHEY and SMNVEV (reference sequence). In DNA form, the CDR3 reads TGTGCCAGCAGTTTACGAACTAGCGGGAGTAGCGAGCAGTACTTC. It is translated as CASSLRTSGSSEQYF.